A selection of T cell receptor beta chains follows, all from one sample in a study of blood T cell repertoires in COVID-19. Sequencing was performed with immunoSEQ multiplex PCR; in TCRdb, only in-frame clones are kept and a portion is missing. The sample contains roughly 120,000 clones, more than 65% of which appear only once. Input material: peripheral blood. These receptors all come from a woman older than 75 with active or convalescent COVID-19. The CDR3 runs from the conserved cysteine through the conserved F or W. Fields, in order: V gene, D gene, J gene, clone size, CDR3 protein, CDR3 DNA. A D gene is named only where the DNA matches it firmly. Expanded clones get a size class; other rows say once, few or many, or leave the size out.

V gene: TRBV7-2; D gene: TRBD1; J gene: TRBJ1-1; clone size: NA; CDR3 protein: CASGNRGSIEAFF; CDR3 DNA: TGTGCCAGCGGGAACAGGGGTTCGATTGAAGCTTTCTTT
V gene: TRBV5-4; D gene: NA; J gene: TRBJ1-6; clone size: NA; CDR3 protein: CASSLINNSPLHF; CDR3 DNA: TGTGCCAGCAGCTTAATAAATAATTCACCCCTCCACTTT
V gene: TRBV28; D gene: NA; J gene: TRBJ2-7; clone size: NA; CDR3 protein: CASSLAQARYEQYF; CDR3 DNA: TGTGCCAGCAGTTTAGCGCAGGCCCGGTACGAGCAGTACTTC
V gene: TRBV3-1/TRBV3-2; D gene: NA; J gene: TRBJ1-5; clone size: NA; CDR3 protein: CASSQVREEPQHF; CDR3 DNA: TGTGCCAGCAGCCAAGTCAGGGAAGAGCCCCAGCATTTT
V gene: TRBV6-4; D gene: NA; J gene: TRBJ1-1; clone size: NA; CDR3 protein: CAPQTGRYDTEAFF; CDR3 DNA: TGTGCCCCCCAAACAGGGCGGTACGACACTGAAGCTTTCTTT
V gene: TRBV18; D gene: TRBD1; J gene: TRBJ1-2; clone size: NA; CDR3 protein: CASSPTGDYGYTF; CDR3 DNA: TGTGCCAGCTCACCCACAGGGGACTATGGCTACACCTTC
V gene: TRBV5-1; D gene: NA; J gene: TRBJ2-1; clone size: NA; CDR3 protein: CASSLGGVNNEQFF; CDR3 DNA: TGCGCCAGCAGCTTGGGGGGAGTGAACAATGAGCAGTTCTTC
V gene: TRBV7-8; D gene: TRBD1; J gene: TRBJ1-6; clone size: NA; CDR3 protein: CAGSGTGANSPLHF; CDR3 DNA: TGTGCCGGATCCGGGACAGGGGCTAATTCACCCCTCCACTTT
V gene: TRBV6-5; D gene: NA; J gene: TRBJ2-7; clone size: once; CDR3 protein: CASSPPETGRNKYF; CDR3 DNA: TGTGCCAGCAGTCCGCCCGAGACAGGCAGGAATAAGTACTTC
V gene: TRBV28; D gene: NA; J gene: TRBJ2-1; clone size: NA; CDR3 protein: CASSLYNEQFF; CDR3 DNA: TGTGCCAGCAGTCTATACAATGAGCAGTTCTTC
V gene: TRBV5-4; D gene: NA; J gene: TRBJ2-3; clone size: NA; CDR3 protein: CASSLAQGASRNTQYF; CDR3 DNA: TGTGCCAGCAGCTTGGCTCAGGGTGCCTCAAGGAATACGCAGTATTTT
V gene: TRBV19; D gene: TRBD1; J gene: TRBJ1-1; clone size: NA; CDR3 protein: CASTPTPGTGGTEAFF; CDR3 DNA: TGTGCCAGTACTCCGACCCCGGGGACAGGGGGCACTGAAGCTTTCTTT
V gene: TRBV5-1; D gene: NA; J gene: TRBJ2-1; clone size: NA; CDR3 protein: CASSLESKIGEQFF; CDR3 DNA: TGCGCCAGCAGCTTGGAGTCCAAGATCGGGGAGCAGTTCTTC
V gene: TRBV10-3; D gene: TRBD1; J gene: TRBJ1-1; clone size: once; CDR3 protein: CAISDPGTEMNTEAFF; CDR3 DNA: TGTGCCATCAGTGATCCTGGGACAGAAATGAACACTGAAGCTTTCTTT
V gene: TRBV3-1/TRBV3-2; D gene: NA; J gene: TRBJ2-3; clone size: NA; CDR3 protein: CASSQLDNLLF; CDR3 DNA: TGTGCCAGCAGCCAATTGGACAATCTCCTATTT
V gene: TRBV4-1; D gene: TRBD1; J gene: TRBJ1-4; clone size: NA; CDR3 protein: CASSQPGQGKHNEKLFF; CDR3 DNA: TGCGCCAGCAGCCAACCCGGACAGGGGAAACATAATGAAAAACTGTTTTTT
V gene: TRBV27; D gene: NA; J gene: TRBJ1-5; clone size: NA; CDR3 protein: CASSPTGSNQPQHF; CDR3 DNA: TGTGCCAGCAGCCCCACAGGGAGCAATCAGCCCCAGCATTTT
V gene: TRBV30; D gene: NA; J gene: TRBJ2-7; clone size: NA; CDR3 protein: CAWSVGSSYEQYF; CDR3 DNA: TGTGCCTGGAGTGTGGGCAGCTCCTACGAGCAGTACTTC
V gene: TRBV4-1; D gene: NA; J gene: TRBJ1-2; clone size: once; CDR3 protein: CASSQDAGGAGYGYTF; CDR3 DNA: TGCGCCAGCAGCCAAGATGCGGGGGGCGCAGGATATGGCTACACCTTC
V gene: TRBV10-2; D gene: NA; J gene: TRBJ1-5; clone size: NA; CDR3 protein: CASSVQNQPQHF; CDR3 DNA: TGCGCCAGCAGTGTGCAGAATCAGCCCCAGCATTTT
V gene: TRBV6-2/TRBV6-3; D gene: NA; J gene: TRBJ1-5; clone size: NA; CDR3 protein: CASSRPTEHQPQHF; CDR3 DNA: TGTGCCAGCAGCCGACCGACGGAGCATCAGCCCCAGCATTTT
V gene: TRBV5-1; D gene: TRBD2; J gene: TRBJ2-3; clone size: NA; CDR3 protein: CASFRGTSGRAGTDTQYF; CDR3 DNA: TGCGCCAGCTTCAGGGGGACTAGCGGGAGGGCCGGAACAGATACGCAGTATTTT
V gene: TRBV2; D gene: NA; J gene: TRBJ1-4; clone size: NA; CDR3 protein: CASSGSQGSHEKLFF; CDR3 DNA: TGTGCCAGCAGTGGAAGCCAGGGGAGTCATGAAAAACTGTTTTTT
V gene: TRBV6-2/TRBV6-3; D gene: NA; J gene: TRBJ1-3; clone size: NA; CDR3 protein: CASSYTGQYSGNTIYF; CDR3 DNA: TGTGCCAGCAGTTATACCGGACAATACTCTGGAAACACCATATATTTT
V gene: TRBV6-5; D gene: NA; J gene: TRBJ2-3; clone size: NA; CDR3 protein: CASSYQGETDTQYF; CDR3 DNA: TGTGCCAGCAGTTACCAGGGTGAGACAGATACGCAGTATTTT
V gene: TRBV3-1/TRBV3-2; D gene: NA; J gene: TRBJ1-1; clone size: NA; CDR3 protein: CASSSTGEAFF; CDR3 DNA: TGTGCCAGCAGCTCAACAGGTGAAGCTTTCTTT
V gene: TRBV28; D gene: NA; J gene: TRBJ1-5; clone size: NA; CDR3 protein: CASSDGQIMGPQHF; CDR3 DNA: TGTGCCAGCAGTGATGGACAGATAATGGGACCCCAGCATTTT
V gene: TRBV6-5; D gene: NA; J gene: TRBJ2-3; clone size: NA; CDR3 protein: CAATDRNTDTQYF; CDR3 DNA: TGTGCCGCTACCGACAGAAACACAGATACGCAGTATTTT